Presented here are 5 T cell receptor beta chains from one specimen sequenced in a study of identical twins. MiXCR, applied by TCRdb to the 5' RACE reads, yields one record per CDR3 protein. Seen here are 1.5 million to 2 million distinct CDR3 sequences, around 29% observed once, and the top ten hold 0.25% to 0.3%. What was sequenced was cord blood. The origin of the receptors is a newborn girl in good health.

The DNA of the CDR3 is TGCAGGAACCAGGTGCAGGGCTCCTATAATTCACCCCTCCACTTT. This codes for CRNQVQGSYNSPLHF. V gene TRBV20-1 combines with J gene TRBJ1-6; tentative D call: TRBD1 (5 bases). CDR3 length: 15 amino acids. CDR1 and CDR2 from the germline V gene are DFQATT and SNEGSKA (reference sequence).

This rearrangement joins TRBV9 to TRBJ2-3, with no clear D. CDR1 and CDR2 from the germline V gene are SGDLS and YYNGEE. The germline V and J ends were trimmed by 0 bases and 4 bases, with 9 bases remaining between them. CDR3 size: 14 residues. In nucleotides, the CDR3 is TGTGCCAGCAGCGTAGTTTCCTATGCAGATACGCAGTATTTT. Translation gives CASSVVSYADTQYF.

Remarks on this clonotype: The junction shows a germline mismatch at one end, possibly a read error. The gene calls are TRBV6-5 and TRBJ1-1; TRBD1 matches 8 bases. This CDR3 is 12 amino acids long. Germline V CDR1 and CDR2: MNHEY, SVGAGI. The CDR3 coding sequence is TGTGCCAGCACGCAGGGGGCTGCTGAGGCTTTCTTT. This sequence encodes CASTQGAAEAFF.

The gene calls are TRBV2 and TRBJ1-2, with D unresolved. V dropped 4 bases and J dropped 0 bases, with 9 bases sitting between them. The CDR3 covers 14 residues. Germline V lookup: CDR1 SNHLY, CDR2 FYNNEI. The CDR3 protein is CASSARHTNYGYTF. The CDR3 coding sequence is TGTGCCAGCAGTGCCAGGCATACTAACTATGGCTACACCTTC.

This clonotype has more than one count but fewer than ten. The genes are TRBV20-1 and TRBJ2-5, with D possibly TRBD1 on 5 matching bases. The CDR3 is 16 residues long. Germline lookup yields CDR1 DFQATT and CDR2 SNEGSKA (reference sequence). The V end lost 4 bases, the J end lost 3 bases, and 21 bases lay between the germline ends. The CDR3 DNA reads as TGCAGTGCTACAGAATCACCACAGGCTATCGAAGAGACCCAGTACTTC. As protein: CSATESPQAIEETQYF.